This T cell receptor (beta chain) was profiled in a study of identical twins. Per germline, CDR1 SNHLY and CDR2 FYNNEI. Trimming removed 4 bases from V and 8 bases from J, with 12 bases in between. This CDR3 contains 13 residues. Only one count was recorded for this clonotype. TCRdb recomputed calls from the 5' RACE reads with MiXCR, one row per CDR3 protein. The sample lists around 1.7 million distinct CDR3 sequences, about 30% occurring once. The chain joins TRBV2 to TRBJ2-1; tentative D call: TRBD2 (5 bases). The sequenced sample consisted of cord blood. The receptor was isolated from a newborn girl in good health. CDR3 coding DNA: TGTGCCAGCAGTGTGGACTCTGACGATGAGCAGTTCTTC. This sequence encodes CASSVDSDDEQFF.